This TCR beta chain was profiled in a study of shared clonotypes between healthy human individuals (dated by TCRdb to 2019 to 2021). At the level of the whole study: The cohort comprised a couple of women and a few men aged 18 to 49 years. For each donor, CD4 naive and CD4 memory were each given three plates, CD8 naive was given two plates, and CD8 memory was given one plate. To estimate repertoire size and how much clonotype sharing occurs between individuals, the study deeply sequenced the blood TCR repertoires of roughly 5 healthy adults. To increase sequencing depth and limit assay-specific biases, different laboratories used diverse techniques to prepare libraries and sequence TCR repertoires. Each donor's leukapheresis produced roughly between roughly 0.85 and 9 billion PBMCs. General findings and caveats noted by the study authors: Across four donors, about 5% of naive CD4, roughly 3.3% of naive CD8, 2% to 2.5% of memory CD4, and around 0.4% of memory CD8 clonotypes were shared. Even with the large sequencing depth, rarefaction of the sorted-subset datasets indicated that sequencing was incomplete. The genetic and exposure-history diversity represented was limited by the small number of donors. Based on pairwise subsampling, the degree of clonotype sharing among donors was expected to be affected by sequencing depth. Estimated clonotype richness was generally larger for naive than for memory subsets. Sampling was limited to blood, and TCR repertoires in tissue likely differ from TCR repertoires in blood. Clonotypes shared by all four sorted-subset donors showed higher generation probabilities than non-shared clonotypes.

CDR1 and CDR2, per the germline V gene, are MNHNS and SASEGT. The CDR3, from cysteine to phenylalanine, totals 15 residues. Only the CDR3 part of the read is kept: 45 bases, read in frame from the first base. V was cut back by 6 bases and J by 4 bases, leaving a gap of 16 bases between them. On this clone: Its antigen has not been determined. Base qualities were left out, and no much larger clone turns up one base away.

TCR CDR3 regions were amplified from genomic DNA by multiplex PCR using the deep immunoSEQ assay. Extracted genomic DNA from each cell subset was spread evenly across all wells of several immunoSEQ 96-well plates, with each plate serving as a replicate. For sorted subsets, approximately 200 ng of genomic DNA, equivalent to 30,000 or so T cell genomes, went into each replicate PCR. Purified libraries were measured with a Qubit 3.0 fluorometer, size-checked on a Bioanalyzer 2100, and measured again with the KAPA Library Quantification kit. A separate single-read 150-cycle Illumina NextSeq 550 flow cell was used to sequence each immunoSEQ 96-well plate. The original pipeline was this. Because only junctional sequences without quality scores were contained in the immunoSEQ output, filtering matching that applied to full-length reads could not be performed. To assign V/J genes and CDR3, sequences were annotated using PyIR, a Python wrapper for IgBLAST v1.9, with IMGT germline references. Reads were removed for weak V/J assignments (E-value above 1e-6), missing CDR3, stop codons, out-of-frame junctions, or ambiguous translated residues. V3J clonotypes were defined as sequences sharing an identical inferred V gene, J gene, and CDR3 amino acid sequence. To compute the percentage overlap between repertoires, the number of shared unique clonotypes was divided by the size of the smaller repertoire. RTK rarefaction, the Chao1 estimator, and Recon v2.1 estimates of unobserved clonotypes were used to assess repertoire richness. OLGA was used to compute generation probabilities for all TCRbeta clonotypes that the gDNA method yielded from a few donors. Drawn from immuneACCESS, this table holds only the in-frame rearrangements with V and J called that TCRdb kept. Clones are partly lost; checked studies trace under half to an unresolved V gene and leave the rest unexplained. V, J and clone size reflect that table, while D and trimming were determined from the DNA. For this sample there are over 1.4 million clones; approximately 96% appear just once. 0.95% to 1.5% of the sample is taken by the ten largest.

The donors were healthy, HIV-negative adults with no recently reported acute infections or vaccinations. Only Caucasian adults living in Nashville, Tennessee, USA were represented among the donors. CD4+ T cells were enriched by magnetic negative selection; naive cells were then positively selected on CD45RA, and the negative fraction formed the memory subset. Blood was collected by leukapheresis, and PBMCs were isolated by Ficoll-Histopaque density gradient centrifugation and then cryopreserved in liquid nitrogen vapor phase. Analytical flow cytometry was used to check the purity and quantity of every magnetically sorted T cell population. Genomic DNA was isolated from each sorted fraction and quantified by UV absorbance on a Nanodrop 2000c.

The sequencing sample was made of naive CD4+ T cells sorted from blood. The intended sense of this specimen's cell subset or site label: CD45RA+ positively selected. The sequence is built from TRBV6-1 and TRBJ1-5; possibly the D gene is TRBD1, per 5 matching bases. The clonotype was recovered from a man younger than 45 in good health. The base sequence is TGTGCCAGCAGAAGGGACCCCCTTGTTAATCAGCCCCAGCATTTT. The resulting protein is CASRRDPLVNQPQHF.